Reported below is one TCR beta chain. As yet, its antigen is unknown. The V end lost 0 bases, the J end lost 2 bases, and 4 bases lay between the germline ends. This CDR3 region has 13 residues. Germline CDR1 reads SGHDN; CDR2 reads FVKESK. The data were taken from a study of post-analysis software for immune sequencing data. Turning to the study itself: Recorded disease courses covered relapsing-remitting, secondary progressive and progressive-relapsing multiple sclerosis. Some patients had no subtype annotation. The study's findings and limits: Under the F measure, samples that were prepared in one batch clustered strongly together. Roughly five TRBV segments appeared more often in patients than in controls, and TRBV5-6, TRBV5-1 and TRBV20-1 were among these. Among multiple sclerosis patients, normalized Chao1 diversity was significantly below that of controls.

Unique-molecular-identifier-tagged TCR beta cDNA libraries were used. Between roughly 1 and 11 million T cells gave rise to approximately 520,000 cDNA molecules. TCRdb reprocessed the PCR reads with MiXCR, giving one entry per CDR3 protein. The table has around 700,000 distinct CDR3 sequences, more than 50% seen once. Sequencing was performed on blood. This TCR derives from a girl under 10 years old with multiple sclerosis. The V call is TRBV14, the J call TRBJ1-2; D is unresolved. The CDR3 region is CASSQETNYGYTF. The CDR3 DNA reads as TGTGCCAGCAGCCAAGAAACCAACTATGGCTACACCTTC.